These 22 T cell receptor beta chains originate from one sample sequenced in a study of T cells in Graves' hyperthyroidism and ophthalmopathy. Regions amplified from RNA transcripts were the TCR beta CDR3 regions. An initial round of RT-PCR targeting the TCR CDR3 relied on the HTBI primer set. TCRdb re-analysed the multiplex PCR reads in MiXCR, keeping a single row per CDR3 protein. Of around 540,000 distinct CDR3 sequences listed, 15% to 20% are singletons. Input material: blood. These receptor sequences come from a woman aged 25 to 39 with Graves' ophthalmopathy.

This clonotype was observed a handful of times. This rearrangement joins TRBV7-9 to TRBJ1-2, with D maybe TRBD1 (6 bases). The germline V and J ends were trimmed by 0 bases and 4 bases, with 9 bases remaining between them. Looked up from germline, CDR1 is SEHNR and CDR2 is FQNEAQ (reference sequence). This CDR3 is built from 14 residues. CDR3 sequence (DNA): TGTGCCAGCAGCTTAGCGGGGGCCTTCTATGGCTACACCTTC. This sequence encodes CASSLAGAFYGYTF.

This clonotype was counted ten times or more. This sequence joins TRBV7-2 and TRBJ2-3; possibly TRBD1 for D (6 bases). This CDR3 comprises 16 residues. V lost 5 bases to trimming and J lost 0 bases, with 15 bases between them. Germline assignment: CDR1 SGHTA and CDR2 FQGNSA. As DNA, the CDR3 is TGTGCCAGCAGCCCCCTGGGGGCAGCAAGCACAGATACGCAGTATTTT. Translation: CASSPLGAASTDTQYF. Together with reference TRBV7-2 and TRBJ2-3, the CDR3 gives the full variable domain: GAGVSQSPSNKVTEKGKDVELRCDPISGHTALYWYRQSLGQGLEFLIYFQGNSAPDKSGLPSDRFSAERTGGSVSTLTIQRTQQEDSAVYLCASSPLGAASTDTQYFGPGTRLTVL.

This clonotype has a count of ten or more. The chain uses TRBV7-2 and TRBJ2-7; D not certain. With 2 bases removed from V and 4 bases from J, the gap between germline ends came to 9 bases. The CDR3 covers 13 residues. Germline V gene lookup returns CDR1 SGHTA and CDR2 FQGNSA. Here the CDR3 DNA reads TGTGCCAGCAGCTTATTCATGGGTTACGAGCAGTACTTC. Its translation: CASSLFMGYEQYF.

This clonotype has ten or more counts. The CDR3 nucleotides read TGTGCCACCAGCAGAGACACACCGGGACAGGGGAATGAGCAGTTCTTC. This codes for CATSRDTPGQGNEQFF. V gene TRBV15 combines with J gene TRBJ2-1; 10 nucleotides line up with TRBD1. Germline CDR1 and CDR2: LNHNV and YYDKDF (reference sequence). The CDR3 is 16 residues long. V lost 0 bases to trimming and J lost 7 bases; unmatched junction nucleotides: 6.

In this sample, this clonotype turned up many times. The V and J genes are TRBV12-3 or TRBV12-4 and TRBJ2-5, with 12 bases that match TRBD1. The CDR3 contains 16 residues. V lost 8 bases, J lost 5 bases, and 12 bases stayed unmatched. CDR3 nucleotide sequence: TGTGCCAGCCGCGGCCCATGGGACAGGGGGCTGGAGACCCAGTACTTC. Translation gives CASRGPWDRGLETQYF.

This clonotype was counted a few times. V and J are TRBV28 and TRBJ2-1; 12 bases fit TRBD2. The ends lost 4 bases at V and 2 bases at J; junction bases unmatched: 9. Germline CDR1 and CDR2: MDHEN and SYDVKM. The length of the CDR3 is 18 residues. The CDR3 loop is CASSSPGASGRAYNEQFF. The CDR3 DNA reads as TGTGCCAGCAGTTCCCCCGGAGCTAGCGGGAGGGCCTACAATGAGCAGTTCTTC.

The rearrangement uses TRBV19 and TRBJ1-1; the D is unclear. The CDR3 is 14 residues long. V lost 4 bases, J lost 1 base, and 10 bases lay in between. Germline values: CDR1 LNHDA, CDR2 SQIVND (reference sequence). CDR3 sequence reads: CASSTTLTNTEAFF. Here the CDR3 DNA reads TGTGCCAGTAGTACCACTCTGACGAACACTGAAGCTTTCTTT.

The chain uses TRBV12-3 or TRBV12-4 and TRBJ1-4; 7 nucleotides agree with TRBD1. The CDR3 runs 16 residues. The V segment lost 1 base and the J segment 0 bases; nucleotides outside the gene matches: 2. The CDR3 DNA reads TGTGCCAGCAGTTTAGGGGACAGATCAACTAATGAAAAACTGTTTTTT. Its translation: CASSLGDRSTNEKLFF.

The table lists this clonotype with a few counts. The CDR3 is CATSDRGQGGLYEQYF. The DNA for the CDR3 is TGTGCCACCAGTGACCGCGGACAGGGCGGACTCTACGAGCAGTACTTC. The chain links TRBV24-1 to TRBJ2-7, with TRBD1 matching 8 bases. This CDR3 is built from 16 residues. After removal of 4 bases from V and 3 bases from J, the junction contained 10 bases not matched to a gene. The germline gives CDR1 KGHDR, CDR2 SFDVKD.

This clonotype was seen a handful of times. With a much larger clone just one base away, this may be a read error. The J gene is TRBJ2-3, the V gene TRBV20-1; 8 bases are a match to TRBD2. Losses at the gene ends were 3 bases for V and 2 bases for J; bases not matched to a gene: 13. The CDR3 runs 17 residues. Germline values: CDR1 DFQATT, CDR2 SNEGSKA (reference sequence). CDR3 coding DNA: TGCAGTGCTAGGGATTACCTAGCGGGTTCCCCCACAGATACGCAGTATTTT. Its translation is CSARDYLAGSPTDTQYF.

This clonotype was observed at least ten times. CDR3 residues: CASSLTSITDTQYF. Written as DNA, the CDR3 is TGTGCCAGCAGCCTGACTAGCATAACAGATACGCAGTATTTT. This chain links TRBV7-2 with TRBJ2-3; TRBD2 matches at 7 bases. Germline V lookup: CDR1 SGHTA, CDR2 FQGNSA. The CDR3 is made up of 14 amino acids. The ends lost 5 bases at V and 3 bases at J; junction bases unmatched: 5.

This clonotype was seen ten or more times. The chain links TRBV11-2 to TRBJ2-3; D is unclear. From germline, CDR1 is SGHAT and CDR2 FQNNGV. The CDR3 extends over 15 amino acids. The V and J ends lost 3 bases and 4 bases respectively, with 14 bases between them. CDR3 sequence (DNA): TGTGCCAGCAGCTTCCGATTAGGTTCTCCAGATACGCAGTATTTT. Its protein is CASSFRLGSPDTQYF. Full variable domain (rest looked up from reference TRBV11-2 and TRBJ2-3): EAGVAQSPRYKIIEKRQSVAFWCNPISGHATLYWYQQILGQGPKLLIQFQNNGVVDDSQLPKDRFSAERLKGVDSTLKIQPAKLEDSAVYLCASSFRLGSPDTQYFGPGTRLTVL.

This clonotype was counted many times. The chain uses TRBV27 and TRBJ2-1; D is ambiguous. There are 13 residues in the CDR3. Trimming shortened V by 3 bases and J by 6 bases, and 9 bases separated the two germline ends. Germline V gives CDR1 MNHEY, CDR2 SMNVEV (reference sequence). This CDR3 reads CASSFTEANEQFF. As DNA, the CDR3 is TGTGCCAGCAGTTTTACCGAAGCCAATGAGCAGTTCTTC.

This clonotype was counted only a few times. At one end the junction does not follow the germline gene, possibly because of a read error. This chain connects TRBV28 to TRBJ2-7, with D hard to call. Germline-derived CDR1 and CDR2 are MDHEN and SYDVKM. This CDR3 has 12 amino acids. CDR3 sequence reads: CAGSLSPGEQYF. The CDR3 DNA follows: TGTGCCGGCAGTTTATCGCCTGGCGAGCAGTACTTC. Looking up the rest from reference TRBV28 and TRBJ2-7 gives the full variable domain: DVKVTQSSRYLVKRTGEKVFLECVQDMDHENMFWYRQDPGLGLRLIYFSYDVKMKEKGDIPEGYSVSREKKERFSLILESASTNQTSMYLCAGSLSPGEQYFGPGTRLTVT.

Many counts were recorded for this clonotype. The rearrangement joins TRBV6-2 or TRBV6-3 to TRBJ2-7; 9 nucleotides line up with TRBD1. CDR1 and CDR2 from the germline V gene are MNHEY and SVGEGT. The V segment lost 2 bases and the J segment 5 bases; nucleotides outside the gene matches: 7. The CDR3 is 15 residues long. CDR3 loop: CASSYIGTGRNEQYF. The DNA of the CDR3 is TGTGCCAGCAGTTACATCGGGACAGGGCGGAACGAGCAGTACTTC.

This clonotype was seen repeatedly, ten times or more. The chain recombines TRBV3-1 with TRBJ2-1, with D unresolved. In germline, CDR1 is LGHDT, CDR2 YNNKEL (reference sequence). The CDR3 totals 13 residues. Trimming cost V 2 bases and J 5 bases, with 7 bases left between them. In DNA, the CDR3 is TGTGCCAGCAGCCAAAATGGGAACAATGAGCAGTTCTTC. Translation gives CASSQNGNNEQFF.

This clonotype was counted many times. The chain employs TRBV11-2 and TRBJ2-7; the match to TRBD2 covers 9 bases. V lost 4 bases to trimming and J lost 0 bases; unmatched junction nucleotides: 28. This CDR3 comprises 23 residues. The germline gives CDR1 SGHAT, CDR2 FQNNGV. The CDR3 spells CASSSPRHELAGEQVLSSYEQYF. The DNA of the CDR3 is TGTGCCAGCAGCTCGCCAAGACATGAACTAGCGGGTGAACAAGTTTTAAGCTCCTACGAGCAGTACTTC. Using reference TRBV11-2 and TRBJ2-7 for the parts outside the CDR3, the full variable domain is EAGVAQSPRYKIIEKRQSVAFWCNPISGHATLYWYQQILGQGPKLLIQFQNNGVVDDSQLPKDRFSAERLKGVDSTLKIQPAKLEDSAVYLCASSSPRHELAGEQVLSSYEQYFGPGTRLTVT.

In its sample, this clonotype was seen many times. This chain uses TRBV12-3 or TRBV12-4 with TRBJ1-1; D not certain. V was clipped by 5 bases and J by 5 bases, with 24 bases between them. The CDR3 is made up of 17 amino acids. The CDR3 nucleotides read TGTGCCAGCAGTCCACCCCCCCAAGGGCCGGGAGGGACTGAAGCTTTCTTT. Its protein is CASSPPPQGPGGTEAFF.

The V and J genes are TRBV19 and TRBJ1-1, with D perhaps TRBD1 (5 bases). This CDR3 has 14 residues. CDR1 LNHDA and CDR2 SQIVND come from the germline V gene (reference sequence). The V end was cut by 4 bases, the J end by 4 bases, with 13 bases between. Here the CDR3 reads CASSRIDSSTEAFF. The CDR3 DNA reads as TGTGCCAGTAGTAGAATTGACAGTTCCACTGAAGCTTTCTTT.

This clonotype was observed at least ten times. The CDR3 sequence is CASRGQGRSYEQYF. CDR3 coding DNA: TGTGCCAGCAGAGGACAGGGTAGATCCTACGAGCAGTACTTC. The chain links TRBV6-1 to TRBJ2-7; 8 bases map to TRBD1. Germline lookup yields CDR1 MNHNS and CDR2 SASEGT. The CDR3 has 14 residues. Trimming removed 6 bases from V and 1 base from J; junction bases left unmatched: 5.

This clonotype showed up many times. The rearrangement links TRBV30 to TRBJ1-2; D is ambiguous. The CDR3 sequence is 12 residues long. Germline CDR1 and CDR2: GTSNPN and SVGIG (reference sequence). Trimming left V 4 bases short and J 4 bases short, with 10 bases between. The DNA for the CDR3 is TGTGCCTGGATAAGTGTAGTCTATGGCTACACCTTC. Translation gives CAWISVVYGYTF.

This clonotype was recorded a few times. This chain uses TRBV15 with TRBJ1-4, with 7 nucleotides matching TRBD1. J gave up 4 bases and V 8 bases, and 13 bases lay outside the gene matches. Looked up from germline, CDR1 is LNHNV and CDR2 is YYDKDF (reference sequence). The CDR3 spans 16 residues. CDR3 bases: TGTGCCACCTGTATGTTACGGACAGGCCTTAATGAAAAACTGTTTTTT. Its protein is CATCMLRTGLNEKLFF.